The next 18 T cell receptor beta chains were all read from a single sample in a study of cytomegalovirus exposure and HLA in healthy donors. Amplification used 60 Vbeta primers and 13 Jbeta primers. Repertoires were generated with immunoSEQ multiplex PCR, while TCRdb's copy carries only in-frame clones and drops some. This sample yields approximately 280,000 clones, of which approximately 90% are seen a single time; 3% to 4% belongs to the top ten. The source material was PBMCs. These receptors originate from a man aged 35 to 55 in good health and CMV-seropositive.

As regards this clone: At one boundary the junction diverges from the germline segment, which might be a read error. This chain connects TRBV7-7 to TRBJ2-7, with TRBD2 matching over 10 bases. The CDR3 is 13 residues long. Germline CDR1 reads SSHAT; CDR2 reads FNYEAQ (reference sequence). The CDR3 protein is CASSLGLASEQYF. CDR3 bases: TGTGCTAGCAGCTTGGGACTAGCGAGCGAGCAGTACTTC.

V is TRBV18 and J is TRBJ2-7, with 10 nucleotides matching TRBD2. Unmatched junction bases numbered 6, after V lost 3 bases and J lost 4 bases. There are 15 residues in the CDR3. Germline values: CDR1 KGHSH, CDR2 LQKENI. The CDR3, as DNA: TGTGCCAGCTCACCCGGACTAGCGGACCTATACGAGCAGTACTTC. Encoded protein: CASSPGLADLYEQYF.

V usage is TRBV7-2 and J usage is TRBJ1-1; TRBD1 might be the D (6 bases). The CDR3 extends over 14 amino acids. Germline CDR1 SGHTA, CDR2 FQGNSA. Trimming removed 3 bases from V and 0 bases from J, with 8 bases in between. In DNA form, the CDR3 reads TGTGCCAGCAGCTTCGGACAGATGAACACTGAAGCTTTCTTT. Translated, it gives CASSFGQMNTEAFF.

The chain couples TRBV19 to TRBJ1-5; 7 bases line up with TRBD1. V shed 3 bases, J shed 0 bases, and the junction held 11 bases outside the gene matches. Germline V gene sequence: CDR1 LNHDA, CDR2 SQIVND (reference sequence). The CDR3 consists of 18 residues. The CDR3 reads CASSIQNRDSYSNQPQHF. CDR3 DNA sequence: TGTGCCAGTAGTATCCAGAACCGGGACAGCTATAGCAATCAGCCCCAGCATTTT.

The V gene is TRBV28, the J gene TRBJ2-2, with a possible D match to TRBD2 (6 bases). Germline V gene lookup returns CDR1 MDHEN and CDR2 SYDVKM. With 5 bases removed from V and 6 bases from J, the gap between germline ends came to 16 bases. The CDR3 extends over 15 amino acids. CDR3 region: CASSASGVGAGELFF. The CDR3 nucleotides read TGTGCCAGCAGTGCGTCGGGGGTGGGGGCCGGGGAGCTGTTTTTT. Supplemented by reference TRBV28 and TRBJ2-2, the full variable domain reads DVKVTQSSRYLVKRTGEKVFLECVQDMDHENMFWYRQDPGLGLRLIYFSYDVKMKEKGDIPEGYSVSREKKERFSLILESASTNQTSMYLCASSASGVGAGELFFGEGSRLTVL.

The chain links TRBV5-1 to TRBJ2-3, with D uncertain. The V end lost 2 bases, the J end lost 0 bases, and 10 bases lay between the germline ends. This CDR3 has 15 residues. Germline CDR1 is SGHRS and CDR2 is YFSETQ. The CDR3 loop reads CASSFDTPSTDTQYF. CDR3 nucleotides: TGCGCCAGCAGCTTCGACACTCCTAGCACAGATACGCAGTATTTT.

The chain recombines TRBV2 with TRBJ2-7; 10 bases fit TRBD2. CDR1 and CDR2 (germline): SNHLY, FYNNEI. V lost 4 bases to trimming and J lost 1 base; unmatched junction nucleotides: 4. This CDR3 comprises 15 residues. CDR3 in amino acids: CASSVSGRGSYEQYF. CDR3 nucleotides: TGTGCCAGCAGTGTCAGCGGGAGGGGTTCCTACGAGCAGTACTTC.

V gene TRBV10-3 combines with J gene TRBJ1-1, with 7 bases that match TRBD1. Unmatched junction bases numbered 8, after V lost 6 bases and J lost 1 base. CDR1 is ENHRY and CDR2 is SYGVKD in the germline V gene. The CDR3 consists of 15 residues. The CDR3 nucleotides are TGTGCCATCAGCCTCGACAGGGCCGGGAACACTGAAGCTTTCTTT. Protein product: CAISLDRAGNTEAFF.

The chain links TRBV9 to TRBJ1-1; D not certain. Looked up from germline, CDR1 is SGDLS and CDR2 is YYNGEE. The germline V and J ends were trimmed by 0 bases and 0 bases, with 6 bases remaining between them. CDR3 length: 14 amino acids. Here the CDR3 reads CASSVGAMNTEAFF. Written as DNA, the CDR3 is TGTGCCAGCAGCGTAGGGGCTATGAACACTGAAGCTTTCTTT. The full variable domain, with the rest looked up from reference TRBV9 and TRBJ1-1, is DSGVTQTPKHLITATGQRVTLRCSPRSGDLSVYWYQQSLDQGLQFLIQYYNGEERAKGNILERFSAQQFPDLHSELNLSSLELGDSALYFCASSVGAMNTEAFFGQGTRLTVV.

The genes are TRBV5-1 and TRBJ1-2; 9 bases match TRBD1. The CDR3 has 16 residues. Germline V gives CDR1 SGHRS, CDR2 YFSETQ. V was clipped by 4 bases and J by 1 base; unmatched bases: 8. CDR3 nucleotide sequence: TGCGCCAGCAGCCCCACGGGACAGGGTATTAACTATGGCTACACCTTC. Its protein is CASSPTGQGINYGYTF.

The chain uses TRBV25-1 and TRBJ2-3; 7 positions match TRBD1. With V trimmed by 2 bases and J by 2 bases, 4 bases remained unmatched. Germline CDR1 is MGHDK and CDR2 is SYGVNS. The CDR3 is made up of 15 amino acids. The CDR3 nucleotides are TGTGCCAGCAGTGAACCGGGACAGCACACAGATACGCAGTATTTT. Translated: CASSEPGQHTDTQYF.

The chain combines TRBV19 with TRBJ1-1, with 10 bases that match TRBD1. The CDR3 runs to 15 residues. With V trimmed by 7 bases and J by 6 bases, 11 bases remained unmatched. The germline V gene encodes CDR1 LNHDA and CDR2 SQIVND (reference sequence). The CDR3 loop reads CASNFWTGGKSEAFF. DNA for the CDR3: TGTGCCAGTAATTTTTGGACAGGGGGTAAATCTGAAGCTTTCTTT.

This clone has just a few counts. The CDR3 spells CASSQESVEKLFF. CDR3 bases: TGCGCCAGCAGCCAAGAGTCGGTGGAAAAACTGTTTTTT. This chain uses TRBV4-3 with TRBJ1-4; no clear D. The CDR3 consists of 13 residues. Trimming pared 0 bases from V and 8 bases from J, leaving 7 bases between. Germline CDR1 and CDR2: LGHNA and YSLEER.

This sequence joins TRBV5-1 and TRBJ2-7, with D perhaps TRBD2 (5 bases). CDR3 length equals 14 residues. V lost 0 bases, J lost 4 bases, and 11 bases lay in between. Germline assignment: CDR1 SGHRS and CDR2 YFSETQ. In DNA, the CDR3 is TGCGCCAGCAGCTTGGAAATGGGGAGTTACGAGCAGTACTTC. This codes for CASSLEMGSYEQYF.

The gene calls are TRBV14 and TRBJ2-1; D ambiguous. Trimming took off 2 bases at V and 2 bases at J, with 7 bases between the two ends. The CDR3 sequence is 14 residues long. Germline V lookup: CDR1 SGHDN, CDR2 FVKESK. The CDR3 DNA follows: TGTGCCAGCAGCCAACTGGCAGCCTACAATGAGCAGTTCTTC. Translating gives CASSQLAAYNEQFF.

The chain uses TRBV19 and TRBJ2-7; 10 bases fit TRBD2. CDR1 and CDR2 from the germline V gene are LNHDA and SQIVND (reference sequence). The CDR3 is made up of 15 amino acids. The J segment lost 3 bases and the V segment lost 4 bases, leaving 6 bases of the junction unmatched. DNA of the CDR3: TGTGCCAGTAGTACACTAGCGGGATCTTTCTACGAGCAGTACTTC. This codes for CASSTLAGSFYEQYF.

The V call is TRBV11-2, the J call TRBJ2-3, with 10 bases aligning to TRBD2. Germline CDR1 is SGHAT and CDR2 is FQNNGV. CDR3 size: 17 residues. The trim removed 0 bases at V and 3 bases at J, leaving 6 bases unmatched. DNA for the CDR3: TGTGCCAGCAGCTTAGATCTGGCTAGCGGGAGTACAGATACGCAGTATTTT. Its protein is CASSLDLASGSTDTQYF.

J is TRBJ2-7 and V is TRBV28, with TRBD2 identical over 8 bases. Trimming took 5 bases from V and 3 from J; bases not matched to a gene: 9. Germline values: CDR1 MDHEN, CDR2 SYDVKM. This CDR3 region has 15 residues. For the CDR3, the DNA is TGTGCCAGCAGTGCCCTCGGGGGGGCGGACTACGAGCAGTACTTC. It is translated as CASSALGGADYEQYF.